The rows below give T cell receptor beta chains drawn from one sample of a study of T cell clones after liver transplantation. The protocol was immunoSEQ multiplex PCR, while the TCRdb copy is restricted to in-frame clones and leaves out a portion. Here the sample spans about 120,000 clones, about nine tenths being singletons. This material consisted of CD4+ T cells from blood, taken 12 months after liver transplant. The receptors were gathered from a human patient who received a liver transplant. Some T cells may arise from the graft donor. CDR3s include the opening cysteine and the closing phenylalanine or tryptophan. D genes are given only for firm matches. A row's size may be missing; if present it is once, few, many or a size class.

TRBV29-1	.	.	TRBJ2-7	CSTRVGPDEQYF	TGCAGCACTAGGGTGGGGCCAGACGAGCAGTACTTC
TRBV19	.	.	TRBJ2-3	CASTSGVSTDTQYF	TGTGCCAGTACCAGCGGCGTGAGCACAGATACGCAGTATTTT
TRBV14	.	.	TRBJ1-1	CASSQDDGHWFTEAFF	TGTGCCAGCAGCCAAGATGATGGACATTGGTTCACTGAAGCTTTCTTT
TRBV2	.	.	TRBJ1-5	CASSGTWGNQPQHF	TGTGCCAGCAGTGGGACGTGGGGCAATCAGCCCCAGCATTTT
TRBV5-1	TRBD2	.	TRBJ2-7	CASSPGGSTGYEQYF	TGCGCCAGCAGCCCGGGGGGGTCTACTGGCTACGAGCAGTACTTC
TRBV2	.	few	TRBJ2-5	CASSERETQYF	TGTGCCAGCAGTGAAAGAGAGACCCAGTACTTC
TRBV5-1	.	.	TRBJ2-7	CASSPSLAATYEQYF	TGCGCCAGCAGCCCTTCGCTGGCGGCCACCTACGAGCAGTACTTC
TRBV7-8	.	.	TRBJ1-2	CASSLGGAMDGYTF	TGTGCCAGCAGCTTGGGGGGCGCAATGGATGGCTACACCTTC
TRBV5-4	TRBD1	.	TRBJ1-2	CASSWGQGEGYTF	TGTGCCAGCAGTTGGGGACAGGGTGAAGGCTACACCTTC
TRBV2	.	.	TRBJ2-5	CASLGQSYQQYF	TGTGCCAGCCTCGGACAGTCTTACCAGCAGTACTTC
TRBV5-1	TRBD2	.	TRBJ2-5	CASSNGLAGGETQYF	TGCGCCAGCAGCAACGGACTAGCGGGAGGAGAGACCCAGTACTTC
TRBV7-6	.	.	TRBJ2-5	CASSLGPSQETQYF	TGTGCCAGCAGCTTAGGGCCCAGCCAAGAGACCCAGTACTTC
TRBV5-6	.	once	TRBJ1-5	CASSPRGGSGQPQHF	TGTGCCAGCAGCCCTCGTGGGGGCTCGGGTCAGCCCCAGCATTTT
TRBV30	TRBD2	.	TRBJ2-1	CAWNNLAGATNEQFF	TGTGCCTGGAATAACTTAGCGGGAGCCACCAATGAGCAGTTCTTC
TRBV12-5	TRBD2	.	TRBJ2-3	CASGRGTSGTDTQYF	TGTGCTAGTGGCCGTGGGACTAGCGGCACAGATACGCAGTATTTT
TRBV7-3	.	.	TRBJ2-2	CASSLRLGANTGELFF	TGTGCCAGCAGCTTACGGCTAGGGGCGAACACCGGGGAGCTGTTTTTT